There are a few counts of the clone carrying this T cell receptor (beta chain). The germline gene is not matched at one end of the junction; a read error may be the cause. This sample is part of a study of kidney transplant recipient with SARS-CoV-2 infection. This CDR3 has 17 residues. The V gene's germline CDR1 is LNHNV and CDR2 YYDKDF (reference sequence). TCRdb analysed the reads with MiXCR anew, one entry per CDR3 protein. Here the sample spans under 250,000 distinct CDR3 sequences, about 30% being singletons. The TCR was taken from a male patient in his thirties who had COVID-19 and was a kidney transplant recipient. Some of the T cells may derive from the graft donor. The material was a blood sample, obtained at baseline and around day 110 from a kidney transplant recipient. The V gene is TRBV15, the J gene TRBJ2-2, with a tentative D call TRBD2 (6 bases). The chain's CDR3 is CATNRTLARANTGELFF. The DNA of the CDR3 is TGTGCCACCAACAGAACCCTAGCGCGGGCGAACACCGGGGAGCTGTTTTTT.